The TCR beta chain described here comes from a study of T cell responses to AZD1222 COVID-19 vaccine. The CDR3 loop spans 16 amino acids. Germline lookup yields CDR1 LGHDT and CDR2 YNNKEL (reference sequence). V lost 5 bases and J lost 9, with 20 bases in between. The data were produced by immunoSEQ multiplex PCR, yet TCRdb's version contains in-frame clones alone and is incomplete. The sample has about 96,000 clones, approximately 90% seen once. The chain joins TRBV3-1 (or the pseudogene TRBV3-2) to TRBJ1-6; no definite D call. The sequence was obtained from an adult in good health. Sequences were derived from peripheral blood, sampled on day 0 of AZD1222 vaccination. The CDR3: CASSDSSGRRISPLHF. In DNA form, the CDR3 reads TGTGCCAGCAGCGACTCCTCCGGCCGAAGGATTTCACCCCTCCACTTT.